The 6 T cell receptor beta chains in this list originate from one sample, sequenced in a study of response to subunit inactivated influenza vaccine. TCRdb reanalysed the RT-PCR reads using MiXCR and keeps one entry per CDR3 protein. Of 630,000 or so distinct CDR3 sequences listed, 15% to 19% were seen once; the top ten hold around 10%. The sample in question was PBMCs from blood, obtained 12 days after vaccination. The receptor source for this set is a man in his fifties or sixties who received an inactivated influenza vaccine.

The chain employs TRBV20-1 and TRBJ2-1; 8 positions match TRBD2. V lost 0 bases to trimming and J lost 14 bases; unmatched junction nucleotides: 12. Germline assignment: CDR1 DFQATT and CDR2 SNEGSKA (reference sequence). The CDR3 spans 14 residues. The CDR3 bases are TGCAGTGCTAGAGAGAGCGGGAGCCCGGGGGGGGAGTTCTTC. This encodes CSARESGSPGGEFF.

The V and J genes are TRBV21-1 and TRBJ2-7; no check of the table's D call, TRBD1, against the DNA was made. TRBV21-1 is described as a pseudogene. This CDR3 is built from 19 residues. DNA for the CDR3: TGTGCCAGCAGCACCTTGGTGAGGACCGCACAGGGAAAATTCTACGAGCAGTACTTC. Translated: CASSTLVRTAQGKFYEQYF.

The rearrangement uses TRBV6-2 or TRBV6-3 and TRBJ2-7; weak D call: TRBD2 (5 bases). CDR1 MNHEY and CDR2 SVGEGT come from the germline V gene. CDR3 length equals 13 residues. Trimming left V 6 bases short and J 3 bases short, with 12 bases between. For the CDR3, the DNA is TGTGCCAGCAGGAGTAAAGACTACTACGAGCAGTACTTC. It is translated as CASRSKDYYEQYF.

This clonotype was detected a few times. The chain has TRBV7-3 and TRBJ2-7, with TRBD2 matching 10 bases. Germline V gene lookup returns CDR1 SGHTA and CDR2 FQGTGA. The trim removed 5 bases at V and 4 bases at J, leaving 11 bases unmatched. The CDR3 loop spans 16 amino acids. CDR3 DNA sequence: TGTGCCAGCAGCCGGCGGCTCCTAGCGGGAGAGTACGAGCAGTACTTC. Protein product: CASSRRLLAGEYEQYF.

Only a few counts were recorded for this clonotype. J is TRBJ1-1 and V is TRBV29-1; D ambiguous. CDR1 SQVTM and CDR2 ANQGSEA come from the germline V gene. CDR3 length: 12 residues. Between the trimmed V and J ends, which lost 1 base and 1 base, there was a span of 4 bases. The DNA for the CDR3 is TGCAGCGTTGAAGGATGGAACACTGAAGCTTTCTTT. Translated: CSVEGWNTEAFF.

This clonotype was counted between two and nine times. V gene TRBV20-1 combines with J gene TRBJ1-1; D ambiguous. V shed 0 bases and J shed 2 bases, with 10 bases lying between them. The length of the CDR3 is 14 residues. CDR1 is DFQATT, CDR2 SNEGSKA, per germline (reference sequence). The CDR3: CSARDSPRNTEAFF. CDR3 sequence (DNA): TGCAGTGCTAGAGATAGCCCGAGAAACACTGAAGCTTTCTTT.